The 21 T cell receptor beta chains in this list originate from one sample, sequenced in a study of blood T cell repertoires in COVID-19. Assay: immunoSEQ multiplex PCR; the TCRdb copy retains only in-frame clones and omits some. The data hold under 400,000 clones, with around 87% observed a single time. Specimen: peripheral blood. The source is a woman aged 25 to 39 with COVID-19, enrolled during active disease.

DNA for the CDR3: TGTGCCAGCAGCCTAATTGGACAGGGGACCTACGAGCAGTACTTC. It yields the protein CASSLIGQGTYEQYF. The rearrangement uses TRBV14 and TRBJ2-7, with 9 bases that match TRBD1. From germline, CDR1 is SGHDN and CDR2 FVKESK. The CDR3 has 15 residues. Germline trimming cut 4 bases from V and 2 bases from J; bases unmatched to any gene: 6.

This chain joins TRBV27 and TRBJ1-1; 7 nucleotides align to TRBD1. The J segment lost 6 bases and the V segment lost 8 bases, leaving 12 bases of the junction unmatched. The germline gives CDR1 MNHEY, CDR2 SMNVEV (reference sequence). The CDR3 is 14 amino acids. CDR3 in amino acids: CASRNQGGPAEAFF. The DNA of the CDR3 is TGTGCCAGCCGCAACCAGGGGGGTCCCGCTGAAGCTTTCTTT.

The J gene is TRBJ1-1, the V gene TRBV5-1, with 8 bases fitting TRBD1. The CDR3 runs 14 residues. Germline CDR1 and CDR2: SGHRS and YFSETQ. V dropped 3 bases and J dropped 5; count of bases not matched to a gene: 6. The CDR3, as DNA: TGCGCCAGCAGCTCGAGACAGGGGCGGACTGAAGCTTTCTTT. Translated: CASSSRQGRTEAFF.

The rearrangement uses TRBV19 and TRBJ1-2; D possibly corresponds to TRBD1 (6 bases). Germline lookup yields CDR1 LNHDA and CDR2 SQIVND (reference sequence). This CDR3 is 15 amino acids long. The V gene lost 3 bases and the J gene lost 8 bases, with 19 bases spanning the gap. The CDR3 DNA reads TGTGCCAGTAGTATGAGGACAGATTCAAAGGGAGGCTACACCTTC. Translated: CASSMRTDSKGGYTF.

This clone has only one observation. The CDR3 is CASSPEQGGEAFF. The CDR3 DNA sequence: TGTGCCAGCTCACCGGAACAGGGTGGCGAAGCTTTCTTT. The V call is TRBV18, the J call TRBJ1-1, with D perhaps TRBD1 (6 bases). CDR1 and CDR2 (germline): KGHSH, LQKENI. This CDR3 region has 13 residues. Trimming removed 3 bases at V and 8 bases at J, with 13 bases between.

This clone showed up just a few times. The chain links TRBV2 to TRBJ2-1; D perhaps matches TRBD1 (5 bases). CDR3 size: 14 residues. Looked up from germline, CDR1 is SNHLY and CDR2 is FYNNEI. V was cut by 8 bases and J by 0 bases, with 11 bases left in between. The CDR3 sequence is CASLTDFSYNEQFF. The CDR3 coding sequence is TGTGCCAGCCTGACAGATTTCTCCTACAATGAGCAGTTCTTC. Full variable domain (missing parts from reference TRBV2 and TRBJ2-1): EPEVTQTPSHQVTQMGQEVILRCVPISNHLYFYWYRQILGQKVEFLVSFYNNEISEKSEIFDDQFSVERPDGSNFTLKIRSTKLEDSAMYFCASLTDFSYNEQFFGPGTRLTVL.

This clone was detected only a few times. Other DNA sequences in the sample encode the same CDR3. V and J are TRBV19 and TRBJ1-1; possible D gene TRBD1, 6 bases. The CDR3 length is 15 residues. V lost 1 base to trimming and J lost 0 bases, with 9 bases between them. Germline CDR1 reads LNHDA; CDR2 reads SQIVND (reference sequence). The CDR3 DNA follows: TGTGCCAGTAGTATAGTGGGGGCGCTGAACACTGAAGCTTTCTTT. It yields the protein CASSIVGALNTEAFF.

The chain is built from TRBV19 and TRBJ2-3, with TRBD1 identical over 8 bases. Germline V CDR1 and CDR2: LNHDA, SQIVND (reference sequence). The CDR3 extends over 16 amino acids. J lost 6 bases, V lost 1 base, and 9 bases had no gene match. The CDR3 region has the DNA TGTGCCAGTAGTATAGGGACAGGGAGGCCCAGGGATACGCAGTATTTT. Translation: CASSIGTGRPRDTQYF.

The genes are TRBV5-6 and TRBJ2-2, with 7 bases that match TRBD2. This CDR3 has 15 residues. Unmatched junction bases numbered 4, after V lost 2 bases and J lost 3 bases. The germline V gene has CDR1 SGHDT and CDR2 YYEEEE. This chain's CDR3 is CASSFRGEHTGELFF. As DNA, the CDR3 is TGTGCCAGCAGCTTTCGGGGGGAGCACACCGGGGAGCTGTTTTTT.

J is TRBJ1-6 and V is TRBV5-4; weak D call: TRBD1 (6 bases). Trimming shortened V by 4 bases and J by 8 bases, and 22 bases separated the two germline ends. The germline V gene encodes CDR1 SGHNT and CDR2 YYREEE (reference sequence). The CDR3 is 17 amino acids. Written as DNA, the CDR3 is TGTGCCAGCAGCCTGGGGGGAGGGGGGCGCCGGGATTCACCCCTCCACTTT. As protein: CASSLGGGGRRDSPLHF.

With regard to this clone: Given a much more abundant clone one base away, this may be a read error. Written as DNA, the CDR3 is TGTGCCAGCAGCCCACTAGCGAGGAACACCGGGGAGCTGTTTTTT. It translates to CASSPLARNTGELFF. The rearrangement uses TRBV7-2 and TRBJ2-2; 7 bases fit TRBD2. Germline V gives CDR1 SGHTA, CDR2 FQGNSA. Losses at the gene ends were 5 bases for V and 1 base for J; bases not matched to a gene: 4. CDR3 length equals 15 residues. Full variable domain (outside the CDR3, taken from reference TRBV7-2 and TRBJ2-2): GAGVSQSPSNKVTEKGKDVELRCDPISGHTALYWYRQSLGQGLEFLIYFQGNSAPDKSGLPSDRFSAERTGGSVSTLTIQRTQQEDSAVYLCASSPLARNTGELFFGEGSRLTVL.

The chain joins TRBV7-3 to TRBJ2-3; maybe TRBD2 (6 bases). V lost 1 base to trimming and J lost 4 bases, with 12 bases between them. From germline, CDR1 is SGHTA and CDR2 FQGTGA. CDR3 size: 15 residues. CDR3 in amino acids: CASSLNGGTPDTQYF. CDR3 nucleotides: TGTGCCAGCAGCTTAAACGGCGGGACCCCAGATACGCAGTATTTT.

This sequence joins TRBV7-6 and TRBJ1-1; 8 bases are shared with TRBD1. The CDR3 runs 16 residues. CDR1 and CDR2 from the germline V gene are SGHVS and FNYEAQ. Trimming at V came to 1 base and at J to 0 bases, leaving 4 bases not matched to a gene. The DNA of the CDR3 is TGTGCCAGCAGCTTAGACGGACAGGGAATGAACACTGAAGCTTTCTTT. Residues: CASSLDGQGMNTEAFF.

In this sample, this clone turned up a few times. V usage is TRBV29-1 and J usage is TRBJ1-5; tentative D call: TRBD1 (5 bases). Germline values: CDR1 SQVTM, CDR2 ANQGSEA. The CDR3 totals 13 residues. V lost 5 bases to trimming and J lost 3 bases, with 11 bases between them. The CDR3 coding sequence is TGCAGCGTTTCCAGGGAGGTCAATCAGCCCCAGCATTTT. Residues: CSVSREVNQPQHF.

The V call is TRBV27, the J call TRBJ2-2; the match to TRBD1 covers 10 bases. The CDR3 consists of 15 residues. Losses at the gene ends were 5 bases for V and 4 bases for J; bases not matched to a gene: 4. Germline V gene lookup returns CDR1 MNHEY and CDR2 SMNVEV (reference sequence). In DNA, the CDR3 is TGTGCCAGCAGTGATCGGGACAGGGGCACCGGGGAGCTGTTTTTT. Translating gives CASSDRDRGTGELFF.

The genes are TRBV27 and TRBJ1-5, with 7 bases aligning to TRBD1. V shed 4 bases and J 6 bases; nucleotides not matched to a gene: 3. The CDR3 is 13 amino acids. Germline V gene data show CDR1 as MNHEY and CDR2 as SMNVEV (reference sequence). CDR3 DNA sequence: TGTGCCAGCAGTTACAGGGGTGGTCAGCCCCAGCATTTT. It is translated as CASSYRGGQPQHF.

The gene calls are TRBV15 and TRBJ1-2, with D perhaps matching TRBD1 (6 bases). V gave up 1 base and J gave up 4 bases, with 10 bases separating them. Germline V gene data show CDR1 as LNHNV and CDR2 as YYDKDF (reference sequence). The CDR3 runs to 14 residues. CDR3 loop: CATSRVGGLYGYTF. The CDR3 nucleotides read TGTGCCACCAGCAGAGTTGGGGGCCTCTATGGCTACACCTTC.

The genes are TRBV7-9 and TRBJ2-7; D is possibly TRBD1 (5 bases). Trimming pared 5 bases from V and 0 bases from J, leaving 8 bases between. The V gene's germline CDR1 is SEHNR and CDR2 FQNEAQ (reference sequence). CDR3 length: 13 residues. Written as DNA, the CDR3 is TGTGCCAGCAGCCAGGGTCCCTCCTACGAGCAGTACTTC. Amino acid sequence: CASSQGPSYEQYF.

The chain carries TRBV6-6 and TRBJ1-2, with 9 bases that match TRBD1. The CDR3 is 18 amino acids. CDR1 and CDR2 from the germline V gene are MNHNY and SVGAGI (reference sequence). V was clipped by 5 bases and J by 4 bases; unmatched bases: 17. CDR3 coding DNA: TGTGCCAGCAGTCCTAACCCCGGGACAGGGTCGTTCCTCTATGGCTACACCTTC. Translating it yields CASSPNPGTGSFLYGYTF.

This chain uses TRBV6-5 with TRBJ1-5; TRBD1 aligns across 7 bases. CDR3 length equals 15 residues. J gave up 4 bases and V 7 bases, and 10 bases lay outside the gene matches. Looked up from germline, CDR1 is MNHEY and CDR2 is SVGAGI. This CDR3 reads CASKQFDRANQPQHF. CDR3 nucleotide sequence: TGTGCCAGCAAACAGTTCGACAGGGCAAATCAGCCCCAGCATTTT.

V usage is TRBV6-5 and J usage is TRBJ1-1; the D gene is possibly TRBD1 (6 bases). From germline, CDR1 is MNHEY and CDR2 SVGAGI. The V gene lost 6 bases and the J gene lost 1 base, with 12 bases spanning the gap. The CDR3 runs 14 residues. The DNA for the CDR3 is TGTGCCAGCAGCCGCCCGGGACAGAACACTGAAGCTTTCTTT. Its protein is CASSRPGQNTEAFF.